The 31 T cell receptor beta chains in this list originate from one sample, sequenced in a study of blood T cell repertoires in COVID-19. Measured with immunoSEQ multiplex PCR; TCRdb has only the in-frame clones, and not every one. The sample consists of over 150,000 clones, 90% of them appearing once. The sequencing input was peripheral blood. These receptor sequences come from a man aged 50-59 years with acute or convalescent COVID-19.

V and J are TRBV28 and TRBJ2-3; 10 bases are shared with TRBD1. This CDR3 is 15 amino acids long. Losses at the gene ends were 1 base for V and 6 bases for J; bases not matched to a gene: 4. The germline V gene has CDR1 MDHEN and CDR2 SYDVKM. CDR3 sequence (DNA): TGTGCCAGCAGTTTATCGACAGGGGGCGCGGATACGCAGTATTTT. It yields the protein CASSLSTGGADTQYF.

The V call is TRBV7-3, the J call TRBJ2-1; 10 nucleotides align to TRBD2. V was pared by 5 bases and J by 4 bases, with 5 bases of the junction left unmatched. The CDR3 spans 15 residues. Looked up from germline, CDR1 is SGHTA and CDR2 is FQGTGA. In DNA form, the CDR3 reads TGTGCCAGCAGCCGAAGCGGGAGGGGGTACAATGAGCAGTTCTTC. Amino acid sequence: CASSRSGRGYNEQFF.

The chain has TRBV4-1 and TRBJ1-2; D may be TRBD1 (5 bases). The germline V and J ends were trimmed by 0 bases and 4 bases, with 18 bases remaining between them. The CDR3 sequence is 17 residues long. Germline V gene lookup returns CDR1 MGHRA and CDR2 YSYEKL. CDR3 in DNA: TGCGCCAGCAGCCAAGATTGGGTTCAAGGGGTTGGCTATGGCTACACCTTC. Amino acids: CASSQDWVQGVGYGYTF.

The chain links TRBV7-9 to TRBJ2-7; D gene unclear. Germline V gives CDR1 SEHNR, CDR2 FQNEAQ (reference sequence). This CDR3 is 12 amino acids long. Trimming removed 5 bases at V and 3 bases at J, with 8 bases between. CDR3 protein: CASSPSGYEQYV. The CDR3, as DNA: TGTGCCAGCAGCCCTTCCGGCTACGAGCAGTACGTC.

The chain couples TRBV30 to TRBJ2-3; D is uncertain. The ends were cut back, 1 base at V and 4 bases at J, with 9 bases in the middle. The CDR3 totals 13 residues. From germline, CDR1 is GTSNPN and CDR2 SVGIG (reference sequence). The CDR3 nucleotides are TGTGCCTGGAGTGGGAGAGTCCCAGATACGCAGTATTTT. This translates into CAWSGRVPDTQYF.

This chain joins TRBV4-1 and TRBJ1-2; no firm D call. The CDR3 loop spans 16 amino acids. Germline loops: CDR1 MGHRA, CDR2 YSYEKL. V lost 4 bases, J lost 2 bases, and 17 bases lay in between. CDR3 in amino acids: CASSLYHGLKNYGYTF. CDR3 nucleotides: TGCGCCAGCAGCCTTTACCACGGACTGAAGAACTATGGCTACACCTTC.

The chain employs TRBV5-6 and TRBJ1-2, with D unresolved. The CDR3 loop spans 13 amino acids. Trimming stripped 0 bases from V and 8 bases from J, with 11 bases between. Germline V gene sequence: CDR1 SGHDT, CDR2 YYEEEE. CDR3 bases: TGTGCCAGCAGCTTGGATACCGCGGGGGGCTACACCTTC. Its protein is CASSLDTAGGYTF.

V usage is TRBV7-8 and J usage is TRBJ2-5; 13 nucleotides match TRBD2. In germline, CDR1 is SGHVS, CDR2 FQNEAQ. The CDR3 spans 18 residues. V shed 5 bases and J 1 base; nucleotides not matched to a gene: 10. The CDR3 here is CASSPLGLAGHIQETQYF. The CDR3, as DNA: TGTGCCAGCAGCCCTCTGGGACTAGCGGGACACATCCAAGAGACCCAGTACTTC.

There are a few counts of this clone. The V and J genes are TRBV10-3 and TRBJ2-5; possible D gene TRBD2, 6 bases. This CDR3 is 15 amino acids long. CDR1 is ENHRY, CDR2 SYGVKD, per germline. Trimming took 0 bases from V and 7 from J, leaving 15 bases between them. The CDR3 DNA reads TGTGCCATCAGTGAGTCTCCTAGCGTGGTGGCGACCCAGTACTTC. This encodes CAISESPSVVATQYF.

The V gene is TRBV2, the J gene TRBJ1-1; tentatively, D is TRBD1 (6 bases). Germline CDR1 SNHLY, CDR2 FYNNEI. V lost 4 bases and J 7 bases, leaving 10 bases between the germline ends. The length of the CDR3 is 12 residues. Here the CDR3 reads CASSGDTYEAFF. The CDR3 region has the DNA TGTGCCAGCAGTGGGGACACCTATGAAGCTTTCTTT.

V gene TRBV4-2 combines with J gene TRBJ2-7, with TRBD1 identical over 10 bases. CDR1 and CDR2 (germline): LGHNA, YNFKEQ. V lost 3 bases and J lost 0; bases outside the gene matches: 8. CDR3 length equals 17 residues. The CDR3, as DNA: TGTGCCAGCAGCCAGGGGGACAGGGGACGGGGCTCCTACGAGCAGTACTTC. It codes for CASSQGDRGRGSYEQYF.

The J gene is TRBJ1-5, the V gene TRBV7-6; TRBD1 matches 7 bases. Looked up from germline, CDR1 is SGHVS and CDR2 is FNYEAQ. CDR3 size: 14 residues. The ends lost 5 bases at V and 7 bases at J; junction bases unmatched: 8. The CDR3 DNA reads TGTGCCAGCAGCCCCAGGACAGGCGGGCAGCCCCAGCATTTT. This encodes CASSPRTGGQPQHF.

The V gene is TRBV6-5, the J gene TRBJ2-1; 12 nucleotides align to TRBD2. The germline V gene encodes CDR1 MNHEY and CDR2 SVGAGI. The CDR3 loop spans 15 amino acids. The J segment lost 2 bases and the V segment lost 8 bases, leaving 4 bases of the junction unmatched. CDR3 DNA sequence: TGTGCCAGCGGGCTAGCGGGAGGGCCCTACAATGAGCAGTTCTTC. This gives the protein CASGLAGGPYNEQFF.

Here the CDR3 DNA reads TGTGCCAGCAGCTTACAAGCCGGGATCCCGAATGAGCAGTTCTTC. It is translated as CASSLQAGIPNEQFF. This chain links TRBV5-4 with TRBJ2-1, with D maybe TRBD2 (5 bases). Per germline, CDR1 SGHNT and CDR2 YYREEE (reference sequence). V was pared by 2 bases and J by 7 bases, with 16 bases between. The CDR3 covers 15 residues.

The rearrangement links TRBV7-6 to TRBJ1-3; weak D call: TRBD1 (6 bases). From germline, CDR1 is SGHVS and CDR2 FNYEAQ. The germline V and J ends were trimmed by 4 bases and 4 bases, with 23 bases remaining between them. The CDR3 is 18 amino acids. This chain's CDR3 is CASSSRVQGLDAGNTIYF. In DNA, the CDR3 is TGTGCCAGCAGCTCGCGGGTTCAGGGGTTGGATGCAGGAAACACCATATATTTT.

This chain uses TRBV7-2 with TRBJ2-3; TRBD1 agrees at 10 bases. The CDR3 sequence is 15 residues long. Trimming took 1 base from V and 7 from J; bases not matched to a gene: 5. Germline V CDR1 and CDR2: SGHTA, FQGNSA. The CDR3 region has the DNA TGTGCCAGCAGCTTAGAGGGGACAGGGGCTAATACGCAGTATTTT. It yields the protein CASSLEGTGANTQYF.

The J gene is TRBJ1-1, the V gene TRBV5-1, with a weak D call TRBD1 (6 bases). V was cut by 2 bases and J by 2 bases, with 16 bases left in between. The length of the CDR3 is 16 residues. Germline V gene data show CDR1 as SGHRS and CDR2 as YFSETQ. CDR3 nucleotide sequence: TGCGCCAGCAGCTTCGCACAGGGTCCTCCCAACACTGAAGCTTTCTTT. Translated, it gives CASSFAQGPPNTEAFF. The variable domain in full, completed from reference TRBV5-1 and TRBJ1-1, reads KAGVTQTPRYLIKTRGQQVTLSCSPISGHRSVSWYQQTPGQGLQFLFEYFSETQRNKGNFPGRFSGRQFSNSRSEMNVSTLELGDSALYLCASSFAQGPPNTEAFFGQGTRLTVV.

This sequence joins TRBV4-2 and TRBJ1-2; tentative D call: TRBD1 (5 bases). CDR3 length: 16 amino acids. The ends were cut back, 2 bases at V and 6 bases at J, with 19 bases in the middle. In germline, CDR1 is LGHNA, CDR2 YNFKEQ. The CDR3, as DNA: TGTGCCAGCAGCCAACTCCAGCGGGGGGGGTATGATGGCTACACCTTC. This encodes CASSQLQRGGYDGYTF.

DNA for the CDR3: TGTGCCAGCAGCCATTTAGAGGATGAGCAGTTCTTC. Its protein product is CASSHLEDEQFF. This chain links TRBV3-1 (or the pseudogene TRBV3-2) with TRBJ2-1; D not resolved. CDR1 and CDR2 (germline): LGHDT, YNNKEL (reference sequence). CDR3 length: 12 residues. Trimming cost V 3 bases and J 8 bases, with 8 bases left between them.

The chain joins TRBV3-1 (or the pseudogene TRBV3-2) to TRBJ2-4; unclear D gene. The CDR3 has 15 amino acids. Per the germline V gene, CDR1 is LGHDT and CDR2 is YNNKEL (reference sequence). V was cut by 1 base and J by 0 bases, with 7 bases left in between. The DNA for the CDR3 is TGTGCCAGCAGCCAAGGGAGCAGAGCCAAAAACATTCAGTACTTC. Protein: CASSQGSRAKNIQYF.

The CDR3 nucleotides are TGTGCCAGCAGTTACTCTGGACAGGGTGTCACCGGGGAGCTGTTTTTT. Protein: CASSYSGQGVTGELFF. The chain carries TRBV6-5 and TRBJ2-2, with 8 bases matching TRBD1. This CDR3 spans 16 amino acids. The V gene end was trimmed by 0 bases and the J gene end by 4 bases; junction bases not matched to a gene: 4. The germline V gene encodes CDR1 MNHEY and CDR2 SVGAGI.

DNA for the CDR3: TGTGCCAGCAGCCCTCAGGGAAATTCACCCCTCCACTTT. Amino acid sequence: CASSPQGNSPLHF. The chain couples TRBV7-9 to TRBJ1-6, with D possibly being TRBD1 (5 bases). The CDR3 covers 13 residues. Trimming cost V 5 bases and J 7 bases, with 9 bases left between them. Germline V lookup: CDR1 SEHNR, CDR2 FQNEAQ (reference sequence).

The chain recombines TRBV9 with TRBJ1-6; no clear D. The V and J ends lost 6 bases and 5 bases respectively, with 15 bases between them. The germline CDR1 and CDR2 sequences are SGDLS and YYNGEE. This CDR3 is 15 amino acids long. The CDR3 reads CASTQAEGNNSPLHF. The CDR3 nucleotides are TGTGCCAGCACCCAGGCAGAGGGCAATAATTCACCCCTCCACTTT.

The rearrangement links TRBV28 to TRBJ1-4, with D perhaps TRBD1 (6 bases). V was shortened by 10 bases and J by 4 bases, with 28 bases between the two germline ends. This CDR3 is built from 18 residues. Germline-derived CDR1 and CDR2 are MDHEN and SYDVKM. The CDR3 spells CAISKPPIGRGVNEKLFF. As DNA, the CDR3 is TGTGCCATCTCGAAACCCCCCATAGGGAGGGGGGTTAATGAAAAACTGTTTTTT.

This rearrangement joins TRBV4-3 to TRBJ2-5; 7 positions agree with TRBD1. V was clipped by 1 base and J by 3 bases; unmatched bases: 2. Germline CDR1 is LGHNA and CDR2 is YSLEER. The CDR3 length is 14 residues. In nucleotides, the CDR3 is TGCGCCAGCAGCCAAGGACAGGGAGAAGAGACCCAGTACTTC. Translating gives CASSQGQGEETQYF.

Only a few counts were recorded for this clone. The rearrangement joins TRBV7-9 to TRBJ2-7; D ambiguous. The CDR3 covers 12 residues. In germline, CDR1 is SEHNR, CDR2 FQNEAQ (reference sequence). Between the trimmed V and J ends, which lost 8 bases and 0 bases, there was a span of 8 bases. The CDR3 DNA follows: TGTGCCAGCGGCGCTAGCTCCTACGAGCAGTACTTC. This translates into CASGASSYEQYF.

This chain connects TRBV7-9 to TRBJ2-1; the match to TRBD1 covers 7 bases. CDR3 length equals 15 residues. CDR1 is SEHNR and CDR2 is FQNEAQ in the germline V gene (reference sequence). Trimming cost V 4 bases and J 4 bases; bases outside gene matches: 7. CDR3 nucleotides: TGTGCCAGCAGCTCCACAGGGGTTAGATACAATGAGCAGTTCTTC. This codes for CASSSTGVRYNEQFF.

This sequence joins TRBV5-8 and TRBJ2-1; D is perhaps TRBD2 (6 bases). The CDR3 is 17 residues long. Germline V gene sequence: CDR1 SGHTS, CDR2 YDEGEE. Trimming took off 3 bases at V and 3 bases at J, with 19 bases between the two ends. The CDR3 nucleotides read TGTGCCAGCAGCTCCCCGGTGGGGGGAGGCTACTACAATGAGCAGTTCTTC. Translation: CASSSPVGGGYYNEQFF.

The chain uses TRBV9 and TRBJ1-3; D perhaps matches TRBD1 (5 bases). Germline CDR1 reads SGDLS; CDR2 reads YYNGEE. The CDR3 has 14 amino acids. Trimming removed 6 bases from V and 4 bases from J, with 14 bases in between. CDR3 region: CASIRAGIGNTIYF. CDR3 coding DNA: TGTGCCAGCATACGGGCAGGGATCGGAAACACCATATATTTT.

This chain uses TRBV7-2 with TRBJ1-1, with 7 bases fitting TRBD1. Looked up from germline, CDR1 is SGHTA and CDR2 is FQGNSA. Trimming took 2 bases from V and 8 from J; bases not matched to a gene: 5. The CDR3 length is 13 residues. The CDR3 sequence: CASSLRRGREAFF. The CDR3 nucleotides read TGTGCCAGCAGCTTAAGAAGGGGGCGGGAAGCTTTCTTT. The whole variable domain, filled in from reference TRBV7-2 and TRBJ1-1, reads GAGVSQSPSNKVTEKGKDVELRCDPISGHTALYWYRQSLGQGLEFLIYFQGNSAPDKSGLPSDRFSAERTGGSVSTLTIQRTQQEDSAVYLCASSLRRGREAFFGQGTRLTVV.

The V gene is TRBV21-1, the J gene TRBJ1-6; no DNA check was done on the table's D call, TRBD1. TRBV21-1 is listed as a pseudogene. This CDR3 spans 15 amino acids. CDR3 DNA: TGTGCCAGCAGCTCCGAAAACAGGGGTAATTCACCCCTCCACTTT. Amino acids: CASSSENRGNSPLHF.